This T cell receptor (beta chain) is drawn from a study of control samples from healthy donors and cancer patients. The method was immunoSEQ multiplex PCR; TCRdb's version includes in-frame clones alone and lacks a portion of them. Of about 120,000 clones in the sample, over 75% are singletons; the top ten hold 2.9%. The CDR3 is made up of 13 amino acids. In germline, CDR1 is MNHEY, CDR2 SMNVEV (reference sequence). Trimming took off 5 bases at V and 7 bases at J, with 12 bases between the two ends. The TCR sequence derives from a man aged 60 to 69 in good health. The gene calls are TRBV27 and TRBJ1-5, with unresolved D. Material for sequencing was blood. As DNA, the CDR3 is TGTGCCAGCAGTCAGGTACCGAGACAGCCCCAGCATTTT. Its translation: CASSQVPRQPQHF.